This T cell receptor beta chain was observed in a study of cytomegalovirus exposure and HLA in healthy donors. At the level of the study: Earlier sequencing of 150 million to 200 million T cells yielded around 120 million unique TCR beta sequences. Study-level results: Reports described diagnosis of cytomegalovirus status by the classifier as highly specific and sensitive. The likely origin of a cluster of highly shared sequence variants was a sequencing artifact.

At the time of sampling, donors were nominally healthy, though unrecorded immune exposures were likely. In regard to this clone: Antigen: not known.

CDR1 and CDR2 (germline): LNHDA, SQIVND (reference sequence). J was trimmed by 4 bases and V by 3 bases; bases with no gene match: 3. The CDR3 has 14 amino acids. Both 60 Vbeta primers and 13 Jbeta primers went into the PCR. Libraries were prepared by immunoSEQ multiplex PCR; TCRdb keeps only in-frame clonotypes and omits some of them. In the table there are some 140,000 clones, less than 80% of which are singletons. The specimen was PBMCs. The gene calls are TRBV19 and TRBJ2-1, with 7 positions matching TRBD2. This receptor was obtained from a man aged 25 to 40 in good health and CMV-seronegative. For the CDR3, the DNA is TGTGCCAGTAGTATGGGAGGGGCATACAATGAGCAGTTCTTC. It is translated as CASSMGGAYNEQFF.